The source of this T cell receptor beta chain is a study of T cells after yellow fever vaccination. This clonotype has just a few counts. 5'RACE template switching added a universal primer site and UMIs to TCR cDNA. Via MiXCR, TCRdb re-called the 5' RACE reads, giving one row per CDR3 protein. The table has about 630,000 distinct CDR3 sequences, around an eighth seen once. The length of the CDR3 is 16 residues. Germline CDR1 and CDR2: SGHDT and YYEEEE. The V and J ends lost 0 bases and 0 bases respectively, with 10 bases between them. The sequencing used PBMCs, collected on the day of the yellow fever booster vaccination. The V and J genes are TRBV5-6 and TRBJ2-1; D may be TRBD1 (6 bases). The receptor's source is a man aged 25-40 years who received the YFV17D yellow fever vaccine. The CDR3 DNA is TGTGCCAGCAGCTTGGCCGGGACACCCTCCTACAATGAGCAGTTCTTC. The encoded protein is CASSLAGTPSYNEQFF.